These 28 T cell receptor beta chains came from one sample sequenced in a study of Ad26.COV2.S vaccination and SARS-CoV-2 variants. As for treatment: some 20 received Ad26.COV2.S at low or high dose, single or two shots; 5 received placebo; per-sample allocation not given. Vaccine and placebo recipients were sampled on day 63 after the first injection. Using immunoSEQ multiplex PCR, the repertoire was profiled, and TCRdb retains in-frame clones only, with some absent. The sample holds some 640,000 clones; approximately 88% are singletons and the top ten take nearly 1.5%. The starting material was peripheral blood, obtained in a trial of Ad26.COV2.S vaccine versus placebo. These receptor sequences come from a person aged 18-65 years who received the Ad26.COV2.S COVID-19 vaccine or a placebo.

To note about this clone: Within the sample, other DNA sequences also encode this same CDR3. J is TRBJ1-4 and V is TRBV12-3 or TRBV12-4; D uncertain. The CDR3 has 12 amino acids. V dropped 6 bases and J dropped 4 bases, with 6 bases sitting between them. The CDR3, as DNA: TGTGCCAGCAGAGATCTTAATGAAAAACTGTTTTTT. Protein sequence: CASRDLNEKLFF.

This sequence joins TRBV5-1 and TRBJ2-5; weak D call: TRBD2 (5 bases). Trimming cost V 1 base and J 5 bases, with 18 bases left between them. The CDR3 loop spans 16 amino acids. Germline CDR1 and CDR2: SGHRS and YFSETQ. The CDR3 here is CASSLRVRGVRETQYF. CDR3 sequence (DNA): TGCGCCAGCAGCTTGAGGGTTCGGGGTGTCCGGGAGACCCAGTACTTC.

This clone came up a few times. The CDR3 spells CASSLAIWGTSYEQYF. The CDR3 nucleotides read TGTGCCAGCAGCTTAGCGATTTGGGGGACGTCCTACGAGCAGTACTTC. The chain joins TRBV7-8 to TRBJ2-7; D may correspond to TRBD1 or TRBD2 (5 bases each). The CDR3 spans 16 residues. Deletions cut 0 bases from V and 1 base from J, with 13 bases between. Germline lookup yields CDR1 SGHVS and CDR2 FQNEAQ.

There are a few counts of this clone. The genes are TRBV3-1 (or the pseudogene TRBV3-2) and TRBJ2-1; 10 bases fit TRBD2. Trimming took 0 bases from V and 2 from J; bases not matched to a gene: 7. Germline CDR1 is LGHDT and CDR2 is YNNKEL (reference sequence). The CDR3 covers 18 residues. This chain's CDR3 is CASSQDLRAGGTYNEQFF. CDR3 DNA: TGTGCCAGCAGCCAAGATCTGAGAGCGGGAGGGACCTACAATGAGCAGTTCTTC.

This chain links TRBV10-3 with TRBJ1-3; D call uncertain. CDR1 is ENHRY and CDR2 is SYGVKD in the germline V gene. Trimming cost V 7 bases and J 0 bases, with 10 bases left between them. The CDR3 covers 14 residues. The CDR3 loop reads CAINEKVSGNTIYF. The CDR3 nucleotides read TGTGCCATCAACGAAAAAGTCTCTGGAAACACCATATATTTT.

The chain is built from TRBV4-3 and TRBJ2-1; 8 bases fit TRBD1. The CDR3 is 15 residues long. Losses at the gene ends were 2 bases for V and 7 bases for J; bases not matched to a gene: 7. Germline V lookup: CDR1 LGHNA, CDR2 YSLEER. As DNA, the CDR3 is TGCGCCAGCAGCCAAAGGGGACAGGTTAAGAATGAGCAGTTCTTC. It codes for CASSQRGQVKNEQFF.

The V call is TRBV5-4, the J call TRBJ1-6; unclear D gene. The CDR3 runs to 14 residues. The V gene's germline CDR1 is SGHNT and CDR2 YYREEE (reference sequence). Between the trimmed V and J ends, which lost 0 bases and 6 bases, there was a span of 7 bases. CDR3 protein: CASSLDLLNSPLHF. DNA of the CDR3: TGTGCCAGCAGCTTGGATCTACTTAATTCACCCCTCCACTTT.

The gene calls are TRBV27 and TRBJ2-5; 7 positions agree with TRBD2. V was clipped by 3 bases and J by 5 bases; unmatched bases: 9. This CDR3 region has 15 residues. Germline V CDR1 and CDR2: MNHEY, SMNVEV (reference sequence). CDR3 DNA sequence: TGTGCCAGCAGTTTCCTGGGGCGGCGGGGGGAGACCCAGTACTTC. Its translation is CASSFLGRRGETQYF.

The V gene is TRBV24-1, the J gene TRBJ2-2, with TRBD2 matching over 7 bases. The germline gives CDR1 KGHDR, CDR2 SFDVKD. This CDR3 region has 14 residues. V was clipped by 7 bases and J by 4 bases; unmatched bases: 5. CDR3 DNA sequence: TGTGCCACCAGCCCCGCGGGAGCCACCGGGGAGCTGTTTTTT. This encodes CATSPAGATGELFF.

The V gene is TRBV19, the J gene TRBJ1-4; TRBD1 is a possible D gene (6 bases). Germline values: CDR1 LNHDA, CDR2 SQIVND (reference sequence). This CDR3 comprises 15 residues. Trimming took off 9 bases at V and 0 bases at J, with 14 bases between the two ends. The CDR3 reads CASSQGIATNEKLFF. For the CDR3, the DNA is TGTGCCAGCTCGCAGGGGATTGCAACTAATGAAAAACTGTTTTTT. The full variable domain, rest sourced from reference TRBV19 and TRBJ1-4, is DGGITQSPKYLFRKEGQNVTLSCEQNLNHDAMYWYRQDPGQGLRLIYYSQIVNDFQKGDIAEGYSVSREKKESFPLTVTSAQKNPTAFYLCASSQGIATNEKLFFGSGTQLSVL.

The chain recombines TRBV3-1 (or the pseudogene TRBV3-2) with TRBJ2-3, with D perhaps being TRBD1 or TRBD2 (6 bases each). Germline V CDR1 and CDR2: LGHDT, YNNKEL (reference sequence). The CDR3 has 16 residues. V shed 1 base and J shed 6 bases, with 17 bases lying between them. CDR3 amino acids: CASSQGGAPSADTQYF. The CDR3 DNA is TGTGCCAGCAGCCAAGGGGGGGCGCCTTCAGCTGATACGCAGTATTTT.

V is TRBV12-3 or TRBV12-4 and J is TRBJ1-4, with D hard to call. The CDR3 extends over 13 amino acids. With 3 bases removed from V and 8 bases from J, the gap between germline ends came to 10 bases. In nucleotides, the CDR3 is TGTGCCAGCAGTTTTGTCGGAAACGAAAAACTGTTTTTT. Translation: CASSFVGNEKLFF.

On this clone: The same CDR3 can be traced to other DNA sequences in this sample. The chain combines TRBV30 with TRBJ2-6; D is uncertain. The CDR3 runs to 15 residues. V gave up 0 bases and J gave up 0 bases, with 6 bases separating them. Looked up from germline, CDR1 is GTSNPN and CDR2 is SVGIG (reference sequence). The CDR3, as DNA: TGTGCCTGGAGTGTAGGACCCTCTGGGGCCAACGTCCTGACTTTC. This codes for CAWSVGPSGANVLTF.

This rearrangement joins TRBV24-1 to TRBJ1-5; 7 bases align to TRBD1. The trim removed 4 bases at V and 2 bases at J, leaving 7 bases unmatched. Germline CDR1 KGHDR, CDR2 SFDVKD. The CDR3 covers 16 residues. The CDR3 nucleotides are TGTGCCACCAGTGAATCTACAGGGGCCCGCAATCAGCCCCAGCATTTT. This sequence encodes CATSESTGARNQPQHF.

The chain employs TRBV7-8 and TRBJ2-1; TRBD2 might be the D (5 bases). The CDR3 sequence is 16 residues long. Trimming pared 1 base from V and 3 bases from J, leaving 13 bases between. CDR1 and CDR2 (germline): SGHVS, FQNEAQ. CDR3 protein: CASSLVGLAYYNEQFF. The CDR3 DNA reads as TGTGCCAGCAGCTTAGTCGGGCTAGCTTACTACAATGAGCAGTTCTTC. Full variable domain (missing parts from reference TRBV7-8 and TRBJ2-1): GAGVSQSPRYKVAKRGQDVALRCDPISGHVSLFWYQQALGQGPEFLTYFQNEAQLDKSGLPSDRFFAERPEGSVSTLKIQRTQQEDSAVYLCASSLVGLAYYNEQFFGPGTRLTVL.

This CDR3 reads CASNAGTMNTEAFF. CDR3 DNA sequence: TGTGCCAGTAACGCAGGGACCATGAACACTGAAGCTTTCTTT. J is TRBJ1-1 and V is TRBV19; possible D gene TRBD1, 5 bases. Germline loops: CDR1 LNHDA, CDR2 SQIVND (reference sequence). The CDR3 sequence is 14 residues long. V lost 7 bases and J 0 bases, leaving 12 bases between the germline ends.

The V gene is TRBV6-6, the J gene TRBJ2-7, with D perhaps TRBD2 (6 bases). The CDR3 totals 12 residues. Trimming shortened V by 8 bases and J by 1 base, and 9 bases separated the two germline ends. Germline CDR1 MNHNY, CDR2 SVGAGI (reference sequence). CDR3 sequence (DNA): TGTGCCAGCTCCGGGGGTTCCTACGAGCAGTACTTC. This codes for CASSGGSYEQYF.

This chain links TRBV4-2 with TRBJ1-3; D may be TRBD1 (6 bases). V shed 0 bases and J shed 0 bases, with 12 bases lying between them. CDR3 size: 17 residues. The germline V gene encodes CDR1 LGHNA and CDR2 YNFKEQ. This CDR3 reads CASSQDRQGTSGNTIYF. As DNA, the CDR3 is TGTGCCAGCAGCCAAGATAGGCAGGGGACCTCTGGAAACACCATATATTTT.

The V gene is TRBV3-1 (or the pseudogene TRBV3-2), the J gene TRBJ2-1; TRBD2 agrees at 9 bases. Germline CDR1 LGHDT, CDR2 YNNKEL (reference sequence). CDR3 length equals 16 residues. With 0 bases clipped from V and 6 bases from J, the junction kept 6 bases outside the gene matches. The CDR3 sequence: CASSQDFQRGVNEQFF. The DNA for the CDR3 is TGTGCCAGCAGCCAAGATTTCCAGCGGGGGGTCAATGAGCAGTTCTTC.

The chain couples TRBV21-1 to TRBJ2-5. TRBV21-1 is classified as a pseudogene. The CDR3 extends over 14 amino acids. CDR3 residues: CASSDPSLRETQYF. The CDR3 coding sequence is TGTGCCAGCAGCGACCCGTCCCTCCGAGAGACCCAGTACTTC.

This clone was observed once. This sequence joins TRBV13 and TRBJ1-5; D unresolved. Trimming took 5 bases from V and 7 from J, leaving 9 bases between them. CDR3 length equals 12 residues. Germline lookup yields CDR1 PRHDT and CDR2 FYEKMQ (reference sequence). The CDR3 protein is CASSAGGQPQHF. DNA of the CDR3: TGTGCCAGCAGCGCGGGTGGGCAGCCCCAGCATTTT.

The genes are TRBV2 and TRBJ2-1; TRBD2 matches 12 bases. The CDR3 sequence is 17 residues long. Losses at the gene ends were 6 bases for V and 2 bases for J; bases not matched to a gene: 8. In germline, CDR1 is SNHLY, CDR2 FYNNEI. The CDR3 here is CASRRLAGVKTYNEQFF. For the CDR3, the DNA is TGTGCCAGCAGACGACTAGCGGGAGTTAAGACCTACAATGAGCAGTTCTTC.

This clone was counted between two and nine times. The chain joins TRBV6-5 to TRBJ1-5; D not resolved. Germline CDR1 is MNHEY and CDR2 is SVGAGI. This CDR3 has 13 residues. The ends were cut back, 10 bases at V and 5 bases at J, with 15 bases in the middle. The CDR3 protein is CATRRGFDQPQHF. CDR3 nucleotides: TGTGCCACCCGACGAGGGTTTGATCAGCCCCAGCATTTT.

This sequence joins TRBV19 and TRBJ1-4; D unclear. V dropped 4 bases and J dropped 3 bases, with 18 bases sitting between them. Germline V CDR1 and CDR2: LNHDA, SQIVND (reference sequence). CDR3 size: 17 residues. The CDR3 is CASSTFTGRVANEKLFF. CDR3 in DNA: TGTGCCAGTAGTACCTTCACTGGACGGGTCGCTAATGAAAAACTGTTTTTT. Full variable domain (rest looked up from reference TRBV19 and TRBJ1-4): DGGITQSPKYLFRKEGQNVTLSCEQNLNHDAMYWYRQDPGQGLRLIYYSQIVNDFQKGDIAEGYSVSREKKESFPLTVTSAQKNPTAFYLCASSTFTGRVANEKLFFGSGTQLSVL.

This rearrangement joins TRBV5-5 to TRBJ2-7, with 11 bases fitting TRBD2. The CDR3 extends over 14 amino acids. Germline loops: CDR1 SGHKS, CDR2 YYEKEE (reference sequence). V gave up 4 bases and J gave up 2 bases; unmatched junction bases: 2. CDR3: CASSQGLAAYEQYF. In DNA form, the CDR3 reads TGTGCCAGCAGCCAGGGACTAGCGGCCTACGAGCAGTACTTC.

The chain has TRBV4-1 and TRBJ2-5; D is perhaps TRBD2 (5 bases). V gave up 4 bases and J gave up 10 bases, with 16 bases separating them. This CDR3 comprises 13 residues. Germline loops: CDR1 MGHRA, CDR2 YSYEKL. The CDR3 protein is CASSRLAGRDQYF. The CDR3 DNA reads as TGCGCCAGCAGCCGCTTAGCCGGACGGGACCAGTACTTC.

This clone appeared once. The genes are TRBV6-1 and TRBJ2-5; D might be TRBD1 or TRBD2, each matching 5 bases. CDR1 is MNHNS, CDR2 SASEGT, per germline. Trimming left V 2 bases short and J 4 bases short, with 14 bases between. This CDR3 is 15 amino acids long. The CDR3 loop reads CASSELGPGRETQYF. The CDR3 bases are TGTGCCAGCAGTGAATTGGGACCAGGGCGAGAGACCCAGTACTTC.

The J gene is TRBJ2-7, the V gene TRBV7-2; 8 nucleotides agree with TRBD2. V lost 5 bases and J lost 5; bases outside the gene matches: 2. Per the germline V gene, CDR1 is SGHTA and CDR2 is FQGNSA. This CDR3 has 12 residues. The CDR3 here is CASSRGGHEQYF. For the CDR3, the DNA is TGTGCCAGCAGCCGGGGGGGCCACGAGCAGTACTTC. The full variable domain, its missing parts supplied by reference TRBV7-2 and TRBJ2-7, is GAGVSQSPSNKVTEKGKDVELRCDPISGHTALYWYRQSLGQGLEFLIYFQGNSAPDKSGLPSDRFSAERTGGSVSTLTIQRTQQEDSAVYLCASSRGGHEQYFGPGTRLTVT.